The 4 T cell receptor beta chains reported below all come from one sample, sequenced in a study of blood T cell repertoires in COVID-19. Profiling relied on immunoSEQ multiplex PCR, and the TCRdb table lists in-frame clones only, not all of them. Among around 140,000 clones listed, around 85% were seen once. Sequencing was done on a sample of peripheral blood. These receptors were taken from a woman at least 80 years old with acute or convalescent COVID-19.

The J gene is TRBJ2-3, the V gene TRBV30; 7 bases agree with TRBD1. V dropped 8 bases and J dropped 1; count of bases not matched to a gene: 9. Germline CDR1 and CDR2: GTSNPN and SVGIG (reference sequence). The CDR3 spans 14 residues. CDR3: CARGQGTRTDTQYF. CDR3 bases: TGTGCCAGGGGGCAGGGGACCCGCACAGATACGCAGTATTTT.

This chain joins TRBV9 and TRBJ1-1, with a tentative D call TRBD1 (5 bases). Germline CDR1 and CDR2: SGDLS and YYNGEE. The V gene lost 0 bases and the J gene lost 4 bases, with 10 bases spanning the gap. This CDR3 comprises 14 residues. DNA for the CDR3: TGTGCCAGCAGCGTAGCTCAGGGAGGCACTGAAGCTTTCTTT. Translation: CASSVAQGGTEAFF.

CDR3 sequence reads: CSASRLGARTEAFF. CDR3 in DNA: TGCAGTGCTAGTCGTTTGGGGGCGCGAACTGAAGCTTTCTTT. V and J are TRBV20-1 and TRBJ1-1; possible D gene TRBD1, 6 bases. V lost 3 bases and J 5 bases, leaving 16 bases between the germline ends. This CDR3 is built from 14 residues. CDR1 and CDR2 from the germline V gene are DFQATT and SNEGSKA (reference sequence).

This chain joins TRBV5-4 and TRBJ2-2; D remains unclear. V dropped 1 base and J dropped 6 bases, with 10 bases sitting between them. This CDR3 contains 14 residues. Per germline, CDR1 SGHNT and CDR2 YYREEE (reference sequence). The CDR3 nucleotides are TGTGCCAGCAGCTTGCCCGTGGCTCCCGGGGAGCTGTTTTTT. As protein: CASSLPVAPGELFF.